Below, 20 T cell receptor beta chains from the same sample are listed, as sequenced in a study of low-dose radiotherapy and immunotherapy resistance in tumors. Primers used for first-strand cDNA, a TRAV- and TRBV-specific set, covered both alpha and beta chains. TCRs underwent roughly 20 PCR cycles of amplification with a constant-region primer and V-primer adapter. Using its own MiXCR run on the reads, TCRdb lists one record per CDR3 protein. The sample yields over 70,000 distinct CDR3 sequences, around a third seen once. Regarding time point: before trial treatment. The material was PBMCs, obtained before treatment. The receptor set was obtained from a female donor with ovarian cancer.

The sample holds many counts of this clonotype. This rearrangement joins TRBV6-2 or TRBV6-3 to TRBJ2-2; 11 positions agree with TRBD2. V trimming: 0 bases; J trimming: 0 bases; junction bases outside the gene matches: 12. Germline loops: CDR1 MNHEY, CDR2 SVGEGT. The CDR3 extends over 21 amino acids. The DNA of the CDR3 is TGTGCCAGCAGTTACTCGAACTTGGTGGCTAGCGGGAGGCCGAACACCGGGGAGCTGTTTTTT. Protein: CASSYSNLVASGRPNTGELFF.

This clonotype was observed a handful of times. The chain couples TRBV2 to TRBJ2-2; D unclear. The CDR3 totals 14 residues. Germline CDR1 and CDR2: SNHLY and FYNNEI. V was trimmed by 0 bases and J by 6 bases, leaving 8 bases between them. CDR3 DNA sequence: TGTGCCAGCAGTGAAGCCGTTGTGCCCGGGGAGCTGTTTTTT. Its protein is CASSEAVVPGELFF.

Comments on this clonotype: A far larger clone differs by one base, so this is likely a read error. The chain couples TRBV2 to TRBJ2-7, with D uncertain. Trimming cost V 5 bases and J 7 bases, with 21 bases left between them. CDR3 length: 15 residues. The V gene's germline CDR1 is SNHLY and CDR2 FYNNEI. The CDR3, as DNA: TGTGCCAGCAGTCAACAGCTAAGCTCCTACAATGAGCAGTACTTC. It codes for CASSQQLSSYNEQYF.

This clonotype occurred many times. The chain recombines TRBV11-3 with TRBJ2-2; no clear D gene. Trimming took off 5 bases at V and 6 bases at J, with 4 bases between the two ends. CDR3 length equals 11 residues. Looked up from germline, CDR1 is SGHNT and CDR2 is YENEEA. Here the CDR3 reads CASSAPGELFF. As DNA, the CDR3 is TGTGCCAGCAGCGCCCCCGGGGAGCTGTTTTTT.

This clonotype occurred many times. The chain's CDR3 is CASSGWRGETQYF. CDR3 sequence (DNA): TGTGCCAGCAGCGGGTGGCGTGGGGAGACCCAGTACTTC. V is TRBV5-6 and J is TRBJ2-5; no clear D. This CDR3 spans 13 amino acids. Between the trimmed V and J ends, which lost 4 bases and 5 bases, there was a span of 12 bases. Germline V gene data show CDR1 as SGHDT and CDR2 as YYEEEE.

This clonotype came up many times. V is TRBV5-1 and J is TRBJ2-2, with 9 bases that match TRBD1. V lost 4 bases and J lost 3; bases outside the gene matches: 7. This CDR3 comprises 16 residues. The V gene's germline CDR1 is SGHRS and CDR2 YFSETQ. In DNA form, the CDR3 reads TGCGCCAGCAGCGTCACACAGGGGGCTTACACCGGGGAGCTGTTTTTT. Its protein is CASSVTQGAYTGELFF.

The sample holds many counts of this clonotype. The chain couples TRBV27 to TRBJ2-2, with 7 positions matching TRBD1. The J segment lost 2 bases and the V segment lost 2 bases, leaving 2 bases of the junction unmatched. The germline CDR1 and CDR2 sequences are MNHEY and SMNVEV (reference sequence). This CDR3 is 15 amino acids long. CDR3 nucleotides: TGTGCCAGCAGTTTAACAGGGGCCAACACCGGGGAGCTGTTTTTT. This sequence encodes CASSLTGANTGELFF.

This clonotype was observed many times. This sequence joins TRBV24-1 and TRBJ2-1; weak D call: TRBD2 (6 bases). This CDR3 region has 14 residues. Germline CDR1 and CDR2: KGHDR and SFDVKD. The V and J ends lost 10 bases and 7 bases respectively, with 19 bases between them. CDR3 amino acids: CATAPGSGLNEQFF. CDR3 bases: TGTGCCACGGCGCCCGGGAGCGGCCTGAATGAGCAGTTCTTC.

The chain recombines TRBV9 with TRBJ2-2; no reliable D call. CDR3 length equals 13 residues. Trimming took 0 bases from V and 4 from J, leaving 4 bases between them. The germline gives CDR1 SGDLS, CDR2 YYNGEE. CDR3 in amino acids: CASSVVITGELFF. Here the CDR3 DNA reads TGTGCCAGCAGCGTAGTAATCACCGGGGAGCTGTTTTTT.

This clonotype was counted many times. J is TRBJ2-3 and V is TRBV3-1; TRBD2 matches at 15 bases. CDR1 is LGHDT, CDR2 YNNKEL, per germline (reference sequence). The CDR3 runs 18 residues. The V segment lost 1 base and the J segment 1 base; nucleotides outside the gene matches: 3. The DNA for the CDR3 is TGTGCCAGCAGCCAAGGGACTAGCGGGGGGGCAGGCACAGATACGCAGTATTTT. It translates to CASSQGTSGGAGTDTQYF.

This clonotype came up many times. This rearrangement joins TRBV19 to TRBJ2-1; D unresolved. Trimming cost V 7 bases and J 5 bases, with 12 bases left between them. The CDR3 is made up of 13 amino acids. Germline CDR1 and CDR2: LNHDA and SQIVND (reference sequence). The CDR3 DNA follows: TGTGCCAGTAAAATGGTTACCCACAATGAGCAGTTCTTC. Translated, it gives CASKMVTHNEQFF. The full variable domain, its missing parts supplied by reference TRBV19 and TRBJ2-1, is DGGITQSPKYLFRKEGQNVTLSCEQNLNHDAMYWYRQDPGQGLRLIYYSQIVNDFQKGDIAEGYSVSREKKESFPLTVTSAQKNPTAFYLCASKMVTHNEQFFGPGTRLTVL.

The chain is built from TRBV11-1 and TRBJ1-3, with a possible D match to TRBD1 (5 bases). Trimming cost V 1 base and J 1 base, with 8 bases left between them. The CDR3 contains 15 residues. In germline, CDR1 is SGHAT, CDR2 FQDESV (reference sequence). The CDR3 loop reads CASSLGQPSGNTIYF. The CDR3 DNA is TGTGCCAGCAGCTTAGGACAGCCGTCTGGAAACACCATATATTTT.

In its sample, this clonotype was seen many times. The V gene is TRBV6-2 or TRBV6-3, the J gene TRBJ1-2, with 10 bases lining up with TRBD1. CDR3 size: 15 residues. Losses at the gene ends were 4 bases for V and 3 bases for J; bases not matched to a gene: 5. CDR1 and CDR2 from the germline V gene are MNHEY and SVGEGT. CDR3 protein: CASSSSDRGYYGYTF. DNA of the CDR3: TGTGCCAGCAGTTCCTCGGACAGGGGGTACTATGGCTACACCTTC.

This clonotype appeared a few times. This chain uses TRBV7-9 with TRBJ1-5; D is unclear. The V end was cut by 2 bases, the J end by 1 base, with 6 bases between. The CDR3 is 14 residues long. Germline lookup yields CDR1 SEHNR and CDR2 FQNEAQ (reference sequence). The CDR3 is CASSLRDSNQPQHF. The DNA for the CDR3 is TGTGCCAGCAGCTTAAGAGACAGCAATCAGCCCCAGCATTTT.

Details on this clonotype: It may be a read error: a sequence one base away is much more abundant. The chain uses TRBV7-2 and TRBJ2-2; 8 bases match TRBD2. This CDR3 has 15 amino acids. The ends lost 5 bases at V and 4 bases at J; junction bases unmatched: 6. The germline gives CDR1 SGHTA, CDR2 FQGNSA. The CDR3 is CASSPRGGGTGELFF. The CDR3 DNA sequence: TGTGCCAGCAGCCCACGGGGGGGGGGCACCGGGGAGCTGTTTTTT.

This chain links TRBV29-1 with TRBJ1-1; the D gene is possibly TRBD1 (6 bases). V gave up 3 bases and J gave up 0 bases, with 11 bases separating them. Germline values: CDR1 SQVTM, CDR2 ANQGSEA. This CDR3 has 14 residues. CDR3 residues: CSVDPTGLNTEAFF. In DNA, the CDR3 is TGCAGCGTTGACCCGACAGGTTTGAACACTGAAGCTTTCTTT.

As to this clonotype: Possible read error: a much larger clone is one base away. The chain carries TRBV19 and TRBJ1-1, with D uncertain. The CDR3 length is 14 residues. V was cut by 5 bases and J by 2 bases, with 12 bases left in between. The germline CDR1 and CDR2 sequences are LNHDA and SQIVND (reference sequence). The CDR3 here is CASSWDPGNTEAFF. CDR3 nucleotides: TGTGCCAGTAGTTGGGATCCGGGAAACACTGAAGCTTTCTTT.

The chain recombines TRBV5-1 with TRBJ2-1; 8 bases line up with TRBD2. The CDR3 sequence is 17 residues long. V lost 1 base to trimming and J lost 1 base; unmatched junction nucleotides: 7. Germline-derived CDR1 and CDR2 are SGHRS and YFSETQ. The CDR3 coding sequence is TGCGCCAGCAGCTTGACTAGCGGAGGGACTTCCTACAATGAGCAGTTCTTC. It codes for CASSLTSGGTSYNEQFF. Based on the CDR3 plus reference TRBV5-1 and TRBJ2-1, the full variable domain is KAGVTQTPRYLIKTRGQQVTLSCSPISGHRSVSWYQQTPGQGLQFLFEYFSETQRNKGNFPGRFSGRQFSNSRSEMNVSTLELGDSALYLCASSLTSGGTSYNEQFFGPGTRLTVL.

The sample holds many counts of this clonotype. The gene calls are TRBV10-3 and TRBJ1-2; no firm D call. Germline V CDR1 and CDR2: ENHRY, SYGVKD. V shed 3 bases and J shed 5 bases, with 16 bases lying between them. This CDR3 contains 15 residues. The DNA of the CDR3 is TGTGCCATCAGTGAAGGTGGCAGAGAGATGTATGGCTACACCTTC. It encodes CAISEGGREMYGYTF.

CDR3 DNA sequence: TGTGCCAGCCGGCCCCCCGCGGGGGGCTCGAACACCGGGGAGCTGTTTTTT. Translation: CASRPPAGGSNTGELFF. This chain uses TRBV5-3 with TRBJ2-2, with 8 bases aligning to TRBD2. TRBV5-3 has ORF status, its function being uncertain. V lost 8 bases and J lost 0; bases outside the gene matches: 12. This CDR3 contains 17 residues.